This entry features one T cell receptor (beta chain) sequence. Its antigen is as yet unknown. The data derive from a study of identical twins. Study-wide results and limits: Diverse VJ usage suggested most zero-insertion clonotypes were not invariant T cells.

This CDR3 is built from 16 residues. Using its own MiXCR run on the 5' RACE reads, TCRdb lists one record per CDR3 protein. The sample yields roughly 540,000 distinct CDR3 sequences, roughly a fifth seen once. The same sample was also studied in work on T cells expressing NK-cell markers.

The chain employs TRBV21-1 and TRBJ2-1; the table's D call, TRBD1, was not checked against the DNA. TRBV21-1 is a known pseudogene. Sequenced: CD4+ T cells sorted from blood. This TCR was recovered from a woman aged 18-29 years in good health. CDR3 amino acids: CASSNRDNLTYNEQFF. In DNA, the CDR3 is TGTGCCAGCAGCAACCGGGACAATCTAACCTACAATGAGCAGTTCTTC.